Below, 27 T cell receptor beta chains from the same sample are listed, as sequenced in a study of T-cell reconstitution after alpha-beta-depleted transplantation in children. TCRbeta library preparation incorporated unique molecular identifiers. TCRdb ran MiXCR on the PCR reads and lists one entry per CDR3 protein. In the table there are 8,600 or so distinct CDR3 sequences, 17% of which are singletons. This specimen was PBMCs, mostly from graft donor cells, taken 60 days after TCRalphabeta/CD19-depleted stem cell transplant. These receptors were obtained from a girl less than two years old who had a stem cell transplant for combined immunodeficiency, so the T cells may come from the graft donor.

The sample holds a few counts of this clonotype. The CDR3, as DNA: TGTGCCAGCTCACCAGAGGGACCTATGAACACTGAAGCTTTCTTT. Residues: CASSPEGPMNTEAFF. The rearrangement uses TRBV18 and TRBJ1-1; perhaps TRBD1 as D (5 bases). The germline gives CDR1 KGHSH, CDR2 LQKENI. Trimming removed 2 bases from V and 0 bases from J, with 10 bases in between. The CDR3 runs 15 residues.

In DNA, the CDR3 is TGTGCCAGCTCAGCCCAGGTGAACACCGGGGAGCTGTTTTTT. Its protein product is CASSAQVNTGELFF. The chain links TRBV18 to TRBJ2-2; the D is unclear. This CDR3 comprises 14 residues. V was trimmed by 5 bases and J by 1 base, leaving 8 bases between them. The germline CDR1 and CDR2 sequences are KGHSH and LQKENI.

As to this clonotype: A single base separates this from a much larger clone, so it may be a read error. J is TRBJ1-1 and V is TRBV7-3; a possible D gene is TRBD1 (5 bases). V shed 6 bases and J shed 7 bases, with 18 bases lying between them. The CDR3 runs 14 residues. CDR1 is SGHTA, CDR2 FQGTGA, per germline. CDR3 DNA sequence: TGTGCCAGCAGTCTAAGTGGGGCGGACAATGAAGCTTTCTTT. The encoded protein is CASSLSGADNEAFF.

Remarks on this clonotype: Possible read error: a much larger clone is one base away. Without the conserved terminal phenylalanine or tryptophan, this CDR3 likely stems from a read error. V and J are TRBV7-8 and TRBJ2-1; D is unclear. Germline lookup yields CDR1 SGHVS and CDR2 FQNEAQ. The CDR3 loop spans 16 amino acids. The ends were cut back, 1 base at V and 0 bases at J, with 10 bases in the middle. CDR3 DNA: TGTGCCAGCAGCTTAGACCCTGCGAGCTCCTACAATGAGCAGTTCCTC. It yields the protein CASSLDPASSYNEQFL.

This clonotype was counted at least ten times. V usage is TRBV29-1 and J usage is TRBJ2-5; D gene ambiguous. V was cut by 1 base and J by 8 bases, with 14 bases left in between. Germline CDR1 is SQVTM and CDR2 is ANQGSEA. This CDR3 has 13 residues. The CDR3 reads CSVEGTEVETQYF. The CDR3 nucleotides read TGCAGCGTTGAAGGGACCGAGGTCGAAACCCAGTACTTC.

The rearrangement links TRBV6-6 to TRBJ2-7, with 9 nucleotides matching TRBD2. The V and J ends lost 5 bases and 0 bases, in that order; junction bases with no gene match: 5. This CDR3 spans 15 amino acids. Germline lookup yields CDR1 MNHNY and CDR2 SVGAGI (reference sequence). The CDR3 nucleotides read TGTGCCAGCAGTGAAACTAGCGGGTTCTCCTACGAGCAGTACTTC. Its translation is CASSETSGFSYEQYF.

The V call is TRBV2, the J call TRBJ2-7; 8 bases agree with TRBD1. The CDR3 is made up of 17 amino acids. Germline lookup yields CDR1 SNHLY and CDR2 FYNNEI. The J segment lost 0 bases and the V segment lost 4 bases, leaving 11 bases of the junction unmatched. CDR3 DNA: TGTGCCAGCAGTGTCGGTATGGGGGACAGGCCCTCCTACGAGCAGTACTTC. This encodes CASSVGMGDRPSYEQYF.

This clonotype was counted ten times or more. The chain uses TRBV10-3 and TRBJ2-1; 16 positions agree with TRBD2. The CDR3 covers 17 residues. CDR1 is ENHRY, CDR2 SYGVKD, per germline. V was pared by 8 bases and J by 7 bases, with 11 bases of the junction left unmatched. CDR3 protein: CAIVPGLAGGPENEQFF. The CDR3 region has the DNA TGTGCCATCGTCCCGGGACTAGCGGGAGGGCCGGAGAATGAGCAGTTCTTC.

The chain uses TRBV5-8 and TRBJ2-7; the D is unclear. Trimming cost V 1 base and J 2 bases, with 19 bases left between them. This CDR3 spans 17 amino acids. Germline values: CDR1 SGHTS, CDR2 YDEGEE. The CDR3 nucleotides are TGTGCCAGCAGCTTGTTTTTTGGTTCAGAAAAGCCCTACGAGCAGTACTTC. This gives the protein CASSLFFGSEKPYEQYF.

Comments on this clonotype: Being one base from a much bigger clone, this may be a read error. This chain connects TRBV6-5 to TRBJ2-3; D remains unclear. This CDR3 is built from 11 residues. The germline V gene has CDR1 MNHEY and CDR2 SVGAGI. The CDR3 region is CAGSRSDTQYF. The CDR3 DNA reads as TGTGCCGGCAGTAGGTCCGATACGCAGTATTTT.

This clonotype has at least ten counts. The chain recombines TRBV9 with TRBJ2-3, with TRBD2 matching 7 bases. The V gene's germline CDR1 is SGDLS and CDR2 YYNGEE. The CDR3 contains 20 residues. Losses at the gene ends were 0 bases for V and 0 bases for J; bases not matched to a gene: 16. The CDR3 loop reads CASSVGQAARWEGSTDTQYF. In DNA form, the CDR3 reads TGTGCCAGCAGCGTAGGGCAGGCGGCAAGGTGGGAGGGGAGCACAGATACGCAGTATTTT.

This clonotype has just a few counts. This chain uses TRBV25-1 with TRBJ2-7; no definite D call. The CDR3 runs 14 residues. V was pared by 8 bases and J by 0 bases, with 14 bases between. Germline V gene sequence: CDR1 MGHDK, CDR2 SYGVNS. The CDR3 bases are TGTGCCAGCTTCGACGGGCGGAGCTCCTACGAGCAGTACTTC. This codes for CASFDGRSSYEQYF.

This clonotype was counted between two and nine times. The rearrangement uses TRBV11-3 and TRBJ2-1; D gene ambiguous. The CDR3 loop spans 18 amino acids. CDR1 and CDR2 (germline): SGHNT, YENEEA. V shed 1 base and J shed 2 bases, with 18 bases lying between them. The CDR3 DNA reads TGTGCCAGCAGCTTAGGTCTAAGGTTGGGCCAGGCCTACAATGAGCAGTTCTTC. It specifies CASSLGLRLGQAYNEQFF.

This clonotype has more than one count but fewer than ten. The chain combines TRBV7-9 with TRBJ1-1, with D possibly matching TRBD1 (5 bases). The length of the CDR3 is 13 residues. The V end lost 3 bases, the J end lost 1 base, and 6 bases lay between the germline ends. Germline V gene data show CDR1 as SEHNR and CDR2 as FQNEAQ (reference sequence). CDR3 amino acids: CASSLGQNTEAFF. The CDR3 DNA is TGTGCCAGCAGCTTGGGGCAGAACACTGAAGCTTTCTTT.

This clonotype appeared many times. This CDR3 is CSVEDQHGGSYEQYF. The CDR3 nucleotides read TGCAGCGTTGAAGATCAACACGGAGGCTCCTACGAGCAGTACTTC. The chain links TRBV29-1 to TRBJ2-7; TRBD2 is a possible D gene (5 bases). Trimming removed 0 bases at V and 0 bases at J, with 12 bases between. CDR3 length: 15 residues. The germline gives CDR1 SQVTM, CDR2 ANQGSEA.

Only a few counts were recorded for this clonotype. This chain joins TRBV5-4 and TRBJ2-7, with 10 bases lining up with TRBD2. The CDR3 contains 15 residues. V lost 4 bases and J lost 3; bases outside the gene matches: 7. Germline CDR1 reads SGHNT; CDR2 reads YYREEE (reference sequence). Here the CDR3 reads CASSARTSGGYEQYF. Here the CDR3 DNA reads TGTGCCAGCAGCGCCCGGACTAGCGGTGGCTACGAGCAGTACTTC.

This clonotype was observed many times. The rearrangement links TRBV19 to TRBJ2-7; 7 bases are shared with TRBD1. V lost 10 bases, J lost 7 bases, and 13 bases stayed unmatched. CDR3 length equals 13 residues. Germline V lookup: CDR1 LNHDA, CDR2 SQIVND (reference sequence). CDR3 protein: CATKTGLTREQYF. In DNA, the CDR3 is TGTGCCACGAAGACAGGGCTGACGCGGGAGCAGTACTTC. The variable domain in full, completed from reference TRBV19 and TRBJ2-7, reads DGGITQSPKYLFRKEGQNVTLSCEQNLNHDAMYWYRQDPGQGLRLIYYSQIVNDFQKGDIAEGYSVSREKKESFPLTVTSAQKNPTAFYLCATKTGLTREQYFGPGTRLTVT.

This clonotype has a handful of counts. The CDR3 spells CASSLGLANEQFF. The DNA of the CDR3 is TGTGCCAGCAGCCTCGGGCTAGCCAATGAGCAGTTCTTC. V and J are TRBV7-3 and TRBJ2-1; D perhaps matches TRBD2 (5 bases). The CDR3 covers 13 residues. Trimming stripped 5 bases from V and 6 bases from J, with 11 bases between. Germline values: CDR1 SGHTA, CDR2 FQGTGA.

This clonotype is categorized as medium-sized. The chain carries TRBV6-1 and TRBJ2-4; 10 bases fit TRBD1. The CDR3 loop spans 16 amino acids. Germline V gives CDR1 MNHNS, CDR2 SASEGT. J was trimmed by 5 bases and V by 3 bases; bases with no gene match: 7. The CDR3 DNA follows: TGTGCCAGCAGTGATTCGACAGGGGGCTTCGAAAACATTCAGTACTTC. Translating it yields CASSDSTGGFENIQYF.

This clonotype rates as medium-sized. V is TRBV20-1 and J is TRBJ2-1, with D uncertain. Germline V gene lookup returns CDR1 DFQATT and CDR2 SNEGSKA (reference sequence). The V and J ends lost 4 bases and 7 bases respectively, with 20 bases between them. The CDR3 extends over 15 amino acids. The DNA for the CDR3 is TGCAGTGCTATTCGGACCGCCCTACTGAGGAATGAGCAGTTCTTC. Protein sequence: CSAIRTALLRNEQFF.

The CDR3 DNA follows: TGCAGTGCTACCCCCCCCGGGGTCAGGGATGAGCAGTTCTTC. Encoded protein: CSATPPGVRDEQFF. The chain joins TRBV20-1 to TRBJ2-1; the D gene could be TRBD1 or TRBD2 (5 bases each). CDR1 and CDR2 from the germline V gene are DFQATT and SNEGSKA (reference sequence). Trimming removed 4 bases at V and 8 bases at J, with 18 bases between. The CDR3 sequence is 14 residues long.

At least ten counts were recorded for this clonotype. This chain joins TRBV20-1 and TRBJ2-6, with D perhaps matching TRBD2 (6 bases). Germline V gene data show CDR1 as DFQATT and CDR2 as SNEGSKA (reference sequence). The CDR3 has 16 amino acids. V dropped 1 base and J dropped 0 bases, with 10 bases sitting between them. CDR3 protein: CSARVWGGSGANVLTF. CDR3 DNA: TGCAGTGCTAGAGTGTGGGGAGGCTCTGGGGCCAACGTCCTGACTTTC.

There are many counts of this clonotype. The chain uses TRBV7-9 and TRBJ1-2; tentatively, D is TRBD1 (6 bases). The CDR3 contains 15 residues. CDR1 is SEHNR, CDR2 FQNEAQ, per germline (reference sequence). V lost 4 bases and J 3 bases, leaving 15 bases between the germline ends. CDR3 bases: TGTGCCAGCAGCTCCCTGGACAGACCCTACTATGGCTACACCTTC. It is translated as CASSSLDRPYYGYTF.

The rearrangement joins TRBV7-8 to TRBJ2-2; 7 bases agree with TRBD1. Losses at the gene ends were 6 bases for V and 0 bases for J; bases not matched to a gene: 7. Germline CDR1 and CDR2: SGHVS and FQNEAQ. This CDR3 contains 16 residues. CDR3 sequence reads: CASSFSGTANTGELFF. In nucleotides, the CDR3 is TGTGCCAGCAGTTTCTCCGGGACAGCGAACACCGGGGAGCTGTTTTTT.

The V call is TRBV6-5, the J call TRBJ1-6, with D unresolved. Trimming cost V 3 bases and J 5 bases, with 11 bases left between them. Germline CDR1 reads MNHEY; CDR2 reads SVGAGI. The CDR3 totals 15 residues. The CDR3 nucleotides read TGTGCCAGCAGTTATGAGTTTGGGAATAATTCACCCCTCCACTTT. This translates into CASSYEFGNNSPLHF.

This clonotype has just a few counts. The CDR3 sequence is CASSYLAGSYEQYF. Written as DNA, the CDR3 is TGTGCCAGCAGTTACTTGGCGGGCTCCTACGAGCAGTACTTC. This sequence joins TRBV6-5 and TRBJ2-7; TRBD2 is a possible D gene (5 bases). CDR1 and CDR2 from the germline V gene are MNHEY and SVGAGI. The CDR3 consists of 14 residues. V was shortened by 1 base and J by 0 bases, with 7 bases between the two germline ends.

This clonotype has just a few counts. J is TRBJ1-4 and V is TRBV20-1; D gene uncertain. Germline V gene data show CDR1 as DFQATT and CDR2 as SNEGSKA (reference sequence). V lost 3 bases and J lost 0, with 8 bases in between. The CDR3 loop spans 14 amino acids. The CDR3 protein is CSASPFSTNEKLFF. CDR3 nucleotide sequence: TGCAGTGCTAGTCCTTTTTCAACTAATGAAAAACTGTTTTTT.